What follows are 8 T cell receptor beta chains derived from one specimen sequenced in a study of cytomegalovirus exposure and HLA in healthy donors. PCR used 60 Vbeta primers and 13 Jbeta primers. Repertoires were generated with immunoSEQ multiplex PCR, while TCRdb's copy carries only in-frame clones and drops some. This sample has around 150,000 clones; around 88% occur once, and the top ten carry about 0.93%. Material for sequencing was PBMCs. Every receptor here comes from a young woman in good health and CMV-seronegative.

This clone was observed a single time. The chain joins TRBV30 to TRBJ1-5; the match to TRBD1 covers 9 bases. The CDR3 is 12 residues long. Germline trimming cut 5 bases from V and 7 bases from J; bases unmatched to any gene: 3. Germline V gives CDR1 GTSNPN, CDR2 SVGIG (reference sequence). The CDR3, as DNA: TGTGCCTGGGGACAGGGGTCCCAGCCCCAGCATTTT. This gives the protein CAWGQGSQPQHF.

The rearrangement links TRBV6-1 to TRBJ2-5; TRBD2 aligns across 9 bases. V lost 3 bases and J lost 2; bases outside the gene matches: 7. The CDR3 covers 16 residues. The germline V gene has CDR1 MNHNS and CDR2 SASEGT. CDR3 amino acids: CASSDTGGLAQETQYF. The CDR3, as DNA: TGTGCCAGCAGTGATACAGGAGGACTAGCGCAAGAGACCCAGTACTTC.

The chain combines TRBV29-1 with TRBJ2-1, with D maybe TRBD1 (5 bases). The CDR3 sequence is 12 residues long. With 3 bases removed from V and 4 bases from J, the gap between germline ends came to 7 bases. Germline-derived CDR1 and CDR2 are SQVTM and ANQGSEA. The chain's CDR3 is CSVDREYNEQFF. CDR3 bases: TGCAGCGTTGACAGGGAATACAATGAGCAGTTCTTC.

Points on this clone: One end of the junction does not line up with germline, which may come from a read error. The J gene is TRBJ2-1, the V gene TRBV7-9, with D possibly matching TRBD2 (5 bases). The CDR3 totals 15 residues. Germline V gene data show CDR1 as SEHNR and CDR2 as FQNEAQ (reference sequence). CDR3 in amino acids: CASSLGGRVYHEQFF. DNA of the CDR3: TGTGCCAGCAGCTTAGGAGGGAGAGTCTACCATGAGCAGTTCTTC. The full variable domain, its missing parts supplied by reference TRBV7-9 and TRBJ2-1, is DTGVSQNPRHKITKRGQNVTFRCDPISEHNRLYWYRQTLGQGPEFLTYFQNEAQLEKSRLLSDRFSAERPKGSFSTLEIQRTEQGDSAMYLCASSLGGRVYHEQFFGPGTRLTVL.

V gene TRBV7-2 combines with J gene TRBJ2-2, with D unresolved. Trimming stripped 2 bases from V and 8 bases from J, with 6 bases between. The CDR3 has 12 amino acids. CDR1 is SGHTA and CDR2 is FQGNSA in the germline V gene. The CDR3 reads CASSLLAGELFF. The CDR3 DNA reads TGTGCCAGCAGCTTATTGGCAGGGGAGCTGTTTTTT.

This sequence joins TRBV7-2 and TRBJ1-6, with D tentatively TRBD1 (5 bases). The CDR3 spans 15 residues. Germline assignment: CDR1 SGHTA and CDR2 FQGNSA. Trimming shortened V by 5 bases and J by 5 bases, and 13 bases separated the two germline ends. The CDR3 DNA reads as TGTGCCAGCAGCCCCAGGGTAGTAGATAATTCACCCCTCCACTTT. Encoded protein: CASSPRVVDNSPLHF.

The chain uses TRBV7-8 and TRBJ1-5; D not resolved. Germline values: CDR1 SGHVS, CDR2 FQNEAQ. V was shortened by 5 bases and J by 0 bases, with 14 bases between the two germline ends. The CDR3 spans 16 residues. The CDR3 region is CASSLFGGISNQPQHF. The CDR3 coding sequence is TGTGCCAGCAGCCTCTTCGGCGGCATTAGCAATCAGCCCCAGCATTTT. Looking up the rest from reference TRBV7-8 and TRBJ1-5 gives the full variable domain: GAGVSQSPRYKVAKRGQDVALRCDPISGHVSLFWYQQALGQGPEFLTYFQNEAQLDKSGLPSDRFFAERPEGSVSTLKIQRTQQEDSAVYLCASSLFGGISNQPQHFGDGTRLSIL.

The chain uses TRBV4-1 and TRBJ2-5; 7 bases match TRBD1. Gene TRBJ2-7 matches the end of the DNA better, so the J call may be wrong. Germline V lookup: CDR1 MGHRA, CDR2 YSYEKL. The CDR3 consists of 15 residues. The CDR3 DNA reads TGCGCCAGCAGCCAAGGAACAGGGGTGTCCTACGAGCAGTACTTC. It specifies CASSQGTGVSYEQYF.